The 10 T cell receptor beta chains below all came from one sample that was sequenced in a study of blood T cell repertoires in COVID-19. Sequenced by immunoSEQ multiplex PCR; TCRdb stores in-frame clones only, minus some. The sample consists of more than 150,000 clones, around 80% of them appearing once. Sequenced sample: peripheral blood. These receptors were obtained from a man aged 25 to 40 with active or convalescent COVID-19.

The chain has TRBV9 and TRBJ1-1; TRBD1 aligns across 9 bases. Trimming at V came to 0 bases and at J to 3 bases, leaving 12 bases not matched to a gene. The CDR3 spans 18 residues. CDR1 and CDR2 (germline): SGDLS, YYNGEE. The CDR3 region is CASSVDPGWTGDDTEAFF. CDR3 nucleotide sequence: TGTGCCAGCAGCGTAGACCCGGGATGGACAGGGGACGACACTGAAGCTTTCTTT. Full variable domain (missing parts from reference TRBV9 and TRBJ1-1): DSGVTQTPKHLITATGQRVTLRCSPRSGDLSVYWYQQSLDQGLQFLIQYYNGEERAKGNILERFSAQQFPDLHSELNLSSLELGDSALYFCASSVDPGWTGDDTEAFFGQGTRLTVV.

The V gene is TRBV10-1, the J gene TRBJ2-1, with D perhaps TRBD1 (6 bases). The CDR3 contains 14 residues. Deletions cut 1 base from V and 6 bases from J, with 10 bases between. Germline CDR1 reads WNHNN; CDR2 reads SYGVQD (reference sequence). The chain's CDR3 is CASSEFRGFNEQFF. CDR3 nucleotide sequence: TGCGCCAGCAGTGAGTTTAGGGGGTTCAATGAGCAGTTCTTC.

The chain couples TRBV30 to TRBJ1-5; possible D gene TRBD1, 5 bases. Trimming pared 2 bases from V and 3 bases from J, leaving 11 bases between. This CDR3 has 14 residues. Looked up from germline, CDR1 is GTSNPN and CDR2 is SVGIG (reference sequence). The CDR3 loop is CAWSLDSANQPQHF. CDR3 sequence (DNA): TGTGCCTGGAGTCTAGACAGTGCCAATCAGCCCCAGCATTTT.

The rearrangement links TRBV19 to TRBJ2-1; D perhaps matches TRBD1 (6 bases). V lost 3 bases to trimming and J lost 10 bases, with 13 bases between them. CDR1 and CDR2 (germline): LNHDA, SQIVND (reference sequence). This CDR3 contains 13 residues. CDR3 nucleotides: TGTGCCAGTAGTATTTCTGGGGGCTGGGAGCAGTTCTTC. Amino acid sequence: CASSISGGWEQFF.

The CDR3 nucleotides are TGTGCCAGCACCTGGGACAGGGTGACCCAGCCCCAGCATTTT. This sequence encodes CASTWDRVTQPQHF. The chain uses TRBV2 and TRBJ1-5; TRBD1 aligns across 9 bases. Germline CDR1 reads SNHLY; CDR2 reads FYNNEI. The CDR3 is made up of 14 amino acids. V dropped 7 bases and J dropped 7; count of bases not matched to a gene: 8. Full variable domain (missing parts from reference TRBV2 and TRBJ1-5): EPEVTQTPSHQVTQMGQEVILRCVPISNHLYFYWYRQILGQKVEFLVSFYNNEISEKSEIFDDQFSVERPDGSNFTLKIRSTKLEDSAMYFCASTWDRVTQPQHFGDGTRLSIL.

The V and J genes are TRBV6-4 and TRBJ1-5, with D perhaps matching TRBD1 (5 bases). Germline V gene lookup returns CDR1 MRHNA and CDR2 SNTAGT. Between the trimmed V and J ends, which lost 3 bases and 5 bases, there was a span of 14 bases. The length of the CDR3 is 15 residues. DNA of the CDR3: TGTGCCAGCAGTGAGGTGTACGGGGGTCATCAGCCCCAGCATTTT. Protein product: CASSEVYGGHQPQHF.

This chain links TRBV6-5 with TRBJ2-1; 9 bases line up with TRBD2. CDR1 and CDR2 from the germline V gene are MNHEY and SVGAGI. The CDR3 is 15 residues long. After removal of 4 bases from V and 2 bases from J, the junction contained 3 bases not matched to a gene. For the CDR3, the DNA is TGTGCCAGCAGTTTTAGCGGGAGCCCCTACAATGAGCAGTTCTTC. This sequence encodes CASSFSGSPYNEQFF.

This chain joins TRBV1 and TRBJ2-2; TRBD2 is taken as the D call from the table, unchecked against the DNA. TRBV1 is designated a pseudogene. The CDR3 contains 19 residues. The CDR3 DNA reads as TGCACCAGCAGCCATGGGCCCGGGACTAGCGGGCGGGACACCGGGGAGCTGTTTTTT. This sequence encodes CTSSHGPGTSGRDTGELFF.

V usage is TRBV24-1 and J usage is TRBJ1-5, with D tentatively TRBD1 (6 bases). The CDR3 spans 13 residues. Trimming took off 7 bases at V and 5 bases at J, with 11 bases between the two ends. From germline, CDR1 is KGHDR and CDR2 SFDVKD. This CDR3 is CATRGARDQPQHF. In nucleotides, the CDR3 is TGTGCCACCAGGGGGGCCAGGGATCAGCCCCAGCATTTT.

Notes on this clone: Within the sample, other DNA sequences also encode this same CDR3. The CDR3 loop reads CASSFGSNQPQHF. DNA for the CDR3: TGTGCCAGCAGTTTCGGTTCCAATCAGCCCCAGCATTTT. V and J are TRBV12-3 or TRBV12-4 and TRBJ1-5; D ambiguous. V lost 3 bases and J lost 3, with 6 bases in between. The CDR3 runs to 13 residues.